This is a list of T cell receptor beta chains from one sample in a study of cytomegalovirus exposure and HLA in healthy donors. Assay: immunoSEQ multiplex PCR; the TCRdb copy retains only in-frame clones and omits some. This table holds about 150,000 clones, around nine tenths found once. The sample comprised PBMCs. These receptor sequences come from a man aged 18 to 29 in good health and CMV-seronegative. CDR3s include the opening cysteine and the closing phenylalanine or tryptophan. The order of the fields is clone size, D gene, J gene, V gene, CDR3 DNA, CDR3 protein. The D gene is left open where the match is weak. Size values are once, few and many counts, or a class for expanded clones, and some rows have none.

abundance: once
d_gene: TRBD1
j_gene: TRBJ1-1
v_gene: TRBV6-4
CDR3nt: TGTGCCAGCAGTAGACAGGGCCCCACTGAAGCTTTCTTT
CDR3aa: CASSRQGPTEAFF

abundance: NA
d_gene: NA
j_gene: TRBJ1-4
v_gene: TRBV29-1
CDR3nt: TGCAGCGTTGGGACTTCCGGCACTAATGAAAAACTGTTTTTT
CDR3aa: CSVGTSGTNEKLFF

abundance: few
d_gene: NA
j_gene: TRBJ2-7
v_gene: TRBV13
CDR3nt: TGTGCCAGCAGCAGGGAGAACGAGCAGTACTTC
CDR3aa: CASSRENEQYF

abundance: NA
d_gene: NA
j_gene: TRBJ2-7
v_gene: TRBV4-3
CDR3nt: TGCGCCAGCAGCCAAGATACAGGAGTCCTGTTGTACTTC
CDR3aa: CASSQDTGVLLYF

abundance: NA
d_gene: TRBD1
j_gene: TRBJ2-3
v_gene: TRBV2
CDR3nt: TGTGCCAGCACTACTTCCGGGACAGGGGCCCGAGATACGCAGTATTTT
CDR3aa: CASTTSGTGARDTQYF

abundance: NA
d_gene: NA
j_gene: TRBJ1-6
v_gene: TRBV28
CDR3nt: TGTGCCAGCATCCGGGAGCTCGGTCGTTCTAATTCACCCCTCCACTTT
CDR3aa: CASIRELGRSNSPLHF

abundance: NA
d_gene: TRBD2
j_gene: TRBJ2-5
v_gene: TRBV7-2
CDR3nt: TGTGCCAGCAGCTTAGCGTCGGGGGGGTGGGAGACCCAGTACTTC
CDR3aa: CASSLASGGWETQYF

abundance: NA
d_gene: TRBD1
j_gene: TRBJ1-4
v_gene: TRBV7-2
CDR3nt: TGTGCCAGCAGCTTATCGGACAGGGGGAGGAATGAAAAACTGTTTTTT
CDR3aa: CASSLSDRGRNEKLFF

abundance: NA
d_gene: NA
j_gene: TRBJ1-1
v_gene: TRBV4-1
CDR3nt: TGCGCCAGCAGCCTATTCCCTGAGGGGAACACTGAAGCTTTCTTT
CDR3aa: CASSLFPEGNTEAFF

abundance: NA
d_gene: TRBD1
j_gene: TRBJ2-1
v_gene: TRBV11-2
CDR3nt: TGTGCCAGCAGCCGTGACAGGGCCTACTACAATGAGCAGTTCTTC
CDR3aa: CASSRDRAYYNEQFF

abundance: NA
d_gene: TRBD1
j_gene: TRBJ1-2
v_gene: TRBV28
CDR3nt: TGTGCCAGCAGTTTATTCTTTCCGGGACAGGGTAAAGGGAACTATGGCTACACCTTC
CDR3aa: CASSLFFPGQGKGNYGYTF

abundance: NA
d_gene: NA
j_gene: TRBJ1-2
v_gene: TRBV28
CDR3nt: TGTGCCAGCAGTTTAGCAGAGGTCGGCTATGGCTACACCTTC
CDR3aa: CASSLAEVGYGYTF

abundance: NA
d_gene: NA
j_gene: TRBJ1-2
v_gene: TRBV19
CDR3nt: TGTGCCAGTACTTTGGGCAGAAGCTATGGCTACACCTTC
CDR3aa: CASTLGRSYGYTF

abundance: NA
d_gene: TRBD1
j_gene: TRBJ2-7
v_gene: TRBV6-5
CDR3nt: TGTGCCAGCAGGAGACCGGGACAGGGGATTTACGAGCAGTACTTC
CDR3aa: CASRRPGQGIYEQYF

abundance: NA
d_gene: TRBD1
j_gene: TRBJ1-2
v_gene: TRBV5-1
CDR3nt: TGCGCCAGCAGCTCCGGACAGGCAGACTATGGCTACACCTTC
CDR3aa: CASSSGQADYGYTF

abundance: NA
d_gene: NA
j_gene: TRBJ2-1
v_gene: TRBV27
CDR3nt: TGTGCCAGCAGCTACGACTCCTACAATGAGCAGTTCTTC
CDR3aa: CASSYDSYNEQFF

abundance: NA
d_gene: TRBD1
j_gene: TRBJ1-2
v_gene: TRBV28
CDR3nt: TGTGCCAGCAGTTCCCAGGGGGAGCTCAACTATGGCTACACCTTC
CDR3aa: CASSSQGELNYGYTF

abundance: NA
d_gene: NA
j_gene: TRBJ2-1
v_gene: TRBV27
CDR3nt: TGTGCCAGCAGCCGTGTTAAGAGCTCCTACAATGAGCAGTTCTTC
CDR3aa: CASSRVKSSYNEQFF

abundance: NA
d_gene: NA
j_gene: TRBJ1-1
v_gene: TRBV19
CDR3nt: TGTGCCAGTAGTACTTTGTGGGGCATGAACACTGAAGCTTTCTTT
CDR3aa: CASSTLWGMNTEAFF

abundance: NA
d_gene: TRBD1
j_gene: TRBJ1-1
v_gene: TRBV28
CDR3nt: TGTGCCAGCAGGCACTCCCGTACAAGTTGGGACAGGCGGAACACTGAAGCTTTCTTT
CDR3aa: CASRHSRTSWDRRNTEAFF

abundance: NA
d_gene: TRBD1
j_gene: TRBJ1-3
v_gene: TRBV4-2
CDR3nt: TGTGCCAGCAGCGATCAATTCGGGACAGGGTCTGGAAACACCATATATTTT
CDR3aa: CASSDQFGTGSGNTIYF

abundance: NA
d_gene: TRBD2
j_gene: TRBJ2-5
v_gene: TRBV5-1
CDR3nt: TGCGCCAGCAGCTTGGCCGGACTAGCGGGGGCCCAAGAGACCCAGTACTTC
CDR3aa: CASSLAGLAGAQETQYF

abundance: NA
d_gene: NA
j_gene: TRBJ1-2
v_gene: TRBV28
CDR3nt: TGTGCCAGCAGTTTACCGCTTGACAGGACGCTAAACCCTGGCTACACCTTC
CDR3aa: CASSLPLDRTLNPGYTF

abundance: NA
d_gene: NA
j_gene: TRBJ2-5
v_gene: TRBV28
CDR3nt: TGTGCCAGCGGGAGCACCCAAGAGACCCAGTACTTC
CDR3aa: CASGSTQETQYF

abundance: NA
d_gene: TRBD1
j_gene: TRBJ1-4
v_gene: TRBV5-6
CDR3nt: TGTGCCAGCAGCTTACCCCGGGACAGGGGAAGCGAAAAACTGTTTTTT
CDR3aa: CASSLPRDRGSEKLFF

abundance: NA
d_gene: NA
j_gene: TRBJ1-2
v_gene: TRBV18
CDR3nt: TGTGCCAGCTCACCACCACAGGAAGTCTCAACTTCATATGGCTACACCTTC
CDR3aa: CASSPPQEVSTSYGYTF

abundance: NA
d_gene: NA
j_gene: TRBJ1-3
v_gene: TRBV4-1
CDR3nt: TGCGCCAGCAGCGCCCTAGAGATCTCTGGAAACACCATATATTTT
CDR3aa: CASSALEISGNTIYF

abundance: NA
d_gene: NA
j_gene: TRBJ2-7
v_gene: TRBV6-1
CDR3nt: TGTGCCAGCAGTGAAGGTCTGGGGCCCCACGAGCAGTACTTC
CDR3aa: CASSEGLGPHEQYF

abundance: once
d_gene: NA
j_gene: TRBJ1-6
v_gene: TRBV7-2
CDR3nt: TGTGCCAGCAGCTTACCCGGCGCGGGGAATTCACCCCTCCACTTT
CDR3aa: CASSLPGAGNSPLHF

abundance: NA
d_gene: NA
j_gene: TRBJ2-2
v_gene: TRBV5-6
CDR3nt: TGTGCCAGCAGCTTGGTCGCAGGGGCAGGAGGGAACACCGGGGAGCTGTTTTTT
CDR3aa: CASSLVAGAGGNTGELFF

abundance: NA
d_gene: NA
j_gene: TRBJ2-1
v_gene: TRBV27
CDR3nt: TGTGCCAGCAGTTTGGTAGAGAGCTCCTACAATGAGCAGTTCTTC
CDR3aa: CASSLVESSYNEQFF

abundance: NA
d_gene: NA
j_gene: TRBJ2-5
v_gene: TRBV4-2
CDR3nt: TGTGCCAGCAGCCCCGGGACTCGACAAGAGACCCAGTACTTC
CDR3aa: CASSPGTRQETQYF

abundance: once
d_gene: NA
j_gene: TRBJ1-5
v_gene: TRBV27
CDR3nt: TGTGCCAGCAGACTTTTCTCAGGGGATTATAGCAATCAGCCCCAGCATTTT
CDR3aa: CASRLFSGDYSNQPQHF

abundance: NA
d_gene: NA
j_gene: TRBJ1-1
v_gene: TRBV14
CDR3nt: TGTGCCAGCAGCCTTCAGGGTGGTGGCAGGGTAAAAGAAGCTTTCTTT
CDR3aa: CASSLQGGGRVKEAFF

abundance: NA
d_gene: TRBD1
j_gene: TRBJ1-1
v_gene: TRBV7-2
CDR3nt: TGTGCCAGCGGGGGACAGTCGCCTGAAGCTTTCTTT
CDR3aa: CASGGQSPEAFF

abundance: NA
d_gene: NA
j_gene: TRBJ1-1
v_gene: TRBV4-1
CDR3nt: TGCGCCAGCAGCCCCGGAGCAAGTAACACTGAAGCTTTCTTT
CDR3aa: CASSPGASNTEAFF

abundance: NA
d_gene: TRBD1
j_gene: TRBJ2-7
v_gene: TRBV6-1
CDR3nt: TGTGCCAGCAGTTTGACAGGGGCTACCTACGAGCAGTACTTC
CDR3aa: CASSLTGATYEQYF

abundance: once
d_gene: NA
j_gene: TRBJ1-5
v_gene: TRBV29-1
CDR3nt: TGCAGCGTTGAAAGTGAGGGAGGTCAGCCCCAGCATTTT
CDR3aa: CSVESEGGQPQHF

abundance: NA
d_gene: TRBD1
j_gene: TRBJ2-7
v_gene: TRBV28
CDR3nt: TGTGCCAGCAGTTCCCCGGGACAGGGTAGCCGGGGCGAGCAGTACTTC
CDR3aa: CASSSPGQGSRGEQYF

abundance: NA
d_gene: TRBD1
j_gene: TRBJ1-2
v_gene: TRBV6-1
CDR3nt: TGTGCCAGCAGTGGGAGGGGGCCAGGGGGCTACACCTTC
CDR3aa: CASSGRGPGGYTF

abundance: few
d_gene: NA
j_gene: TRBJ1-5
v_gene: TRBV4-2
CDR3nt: TGTGCCAGCAGCCAAGAAGTGGGGGGAAATCAGCCCCAGCATTTT
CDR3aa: CASSQEVGGNQPQHF

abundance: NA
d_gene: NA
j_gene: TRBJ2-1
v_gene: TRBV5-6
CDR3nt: TGTGCCAGCAGCTTGGCAGTTAACTCCTACAATGAGCAGTTCTTC
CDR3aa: CASSLAVNSYNEQFF

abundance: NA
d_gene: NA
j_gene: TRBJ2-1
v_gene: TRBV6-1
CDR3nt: TGTGCCAGCACCCAGAGGCGCGTTTCCTACAATGAGCAGTTCTTC
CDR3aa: CASTQRRVSYNEQFF

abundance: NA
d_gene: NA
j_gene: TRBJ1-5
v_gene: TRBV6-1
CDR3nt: TGTGCCAGCAGTGAAACGGGAGCCGAAAGACTCCGGGGGGATCAGCCCCAGCATTTT
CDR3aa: CASSETGAERLRGDQPQHF

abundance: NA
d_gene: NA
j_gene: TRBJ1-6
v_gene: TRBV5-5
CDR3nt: TGTGCCAGCAGCTTACCGGGGTTGTCACCCCTCCACTTT
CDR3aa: CASSLPGLSPLHF

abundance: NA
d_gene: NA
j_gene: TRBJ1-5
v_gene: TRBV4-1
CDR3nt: TGCGCCAGCAGCCAAACGCCAGGGGGCAATCAGCCCCAGCATTTT
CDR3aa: CASSQTPGGNQPQHF

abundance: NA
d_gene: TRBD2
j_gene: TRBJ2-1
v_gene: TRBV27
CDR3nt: TGTGCCAGCAGTTTATCGGGCGGGAGAACCTACAATGAGCAGTTCTTC
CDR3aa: CASSLSGGRTYNEQFF

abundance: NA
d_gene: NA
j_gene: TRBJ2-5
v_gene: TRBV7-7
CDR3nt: TGTGCTAGCAGCTTAGGGAGAGAGACCCAGTACTTC
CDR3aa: CASSLGRETQYF

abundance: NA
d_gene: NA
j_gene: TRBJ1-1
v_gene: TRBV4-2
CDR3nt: TGTGCCAGCAGCCTCAAGAGGGCAGAGACTGAAGCTTTCTTT
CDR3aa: CASSLKRAETEAFF

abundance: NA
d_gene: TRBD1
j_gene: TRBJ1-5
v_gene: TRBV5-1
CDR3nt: TGCGCCAGCACCAAGACAGGGGATAGCAATCAGCCCCAGCATTTT
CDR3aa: CASTKTGDSNQPQHF

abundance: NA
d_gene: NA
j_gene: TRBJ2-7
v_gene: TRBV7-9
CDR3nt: TGTGCCAGCAGCTTAGCGTTTGGTGTCAGTATGGACGAGCAGTACTTC
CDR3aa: CASSLAFGVSMDEQYF

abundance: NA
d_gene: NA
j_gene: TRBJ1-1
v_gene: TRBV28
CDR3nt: TGTGCCAGCACCGTGAACACTGAAGCTTTCTTT
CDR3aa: CASTVNTEAFF

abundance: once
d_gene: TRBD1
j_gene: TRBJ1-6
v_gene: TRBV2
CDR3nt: TGTGCCAGGGGACAGGGGGGTCCCATAAGCTCCTATAATTCACCCCTCCACTTT
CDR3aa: CARGQGGPISSYNSPLHF

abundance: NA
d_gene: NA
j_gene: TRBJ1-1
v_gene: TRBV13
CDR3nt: TGTGCCAGCAGCTCACCAACACAGGGCGCTGAAGCTTTCTTT
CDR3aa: CASSSPTQGAEAFF